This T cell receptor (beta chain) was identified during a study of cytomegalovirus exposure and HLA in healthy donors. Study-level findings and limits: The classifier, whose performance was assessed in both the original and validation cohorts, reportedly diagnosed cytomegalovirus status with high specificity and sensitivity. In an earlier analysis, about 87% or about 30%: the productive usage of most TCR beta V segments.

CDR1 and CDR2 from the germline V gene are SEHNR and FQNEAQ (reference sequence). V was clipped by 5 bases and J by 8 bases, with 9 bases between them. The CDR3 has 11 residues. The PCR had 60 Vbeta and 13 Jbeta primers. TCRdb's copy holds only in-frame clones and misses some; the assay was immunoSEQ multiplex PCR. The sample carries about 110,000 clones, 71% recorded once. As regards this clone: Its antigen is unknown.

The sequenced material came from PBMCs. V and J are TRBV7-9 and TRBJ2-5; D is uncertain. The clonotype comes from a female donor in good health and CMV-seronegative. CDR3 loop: CASSQSGTQYF. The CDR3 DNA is TGTGCCAGCAGCCAATCAGGAACCCAGTACTTC.